Following are 16 T cell receptor beta chains from one sample sequenced in a study of T cells in localized non-small cell lung cancer. Assay: immunoSEQ multiplex PCR; the TCRdb copy retains only in-frame clones and omits some. The sample has around 41,000 clones; around 83% are singletons. Specimen: peripheral blood, collected before any cancer treatment. These receptors originate from a woman aged 18-49 years with stage III lung adenocarcinoma.

This chain connects TRBV30 to TRBJ1-2; tentatively, D is TRBD1 (5 bases). Trimming stripped 0 bases from V and 7 bases from J, with 9 bases between. This CDR3 has 12 amino acids. Germline-derived CDR1 and CDR2 are GTSNPN and SVGIG (reference sequence). CDR3 bases: TGTGCCTGGAGTGTACGTAGGGGTGGCTACACCTTC. Residues: CAWSVRRGGYTF.

The chain couples TRBV20-1 to TRBJ1-2, with D hard to call. V was pared by 4 bases and J by 7 bases, with 10 bases between. The germline CDR1 and CDR2 sequences are DFQATT and SNEGSKA (reference sequence). The CDR3 contains 11 residues. For the CDR3, the DNA is TGCAGTGCTAAGGTTTGGTTTGGCTACACCTTC. Residues: CSAKVWFGYTF.

The chain employs TRBV5-4 and TRBJ2-1, with D perhaps matching TRBD1 or TRBD2 (6 bases each). V lost 4 bases and J 8 bases, leaving 22 bases between the germline ends. The CDR3 loop spans 16 amino acids. The V gene's germline CDR1 is SGHNT and CDR2 YYREEE (reference sequence). The CDR3 DNA follows: TGTGCCAGCAGCGACGGGGGCTCTAGATCTACCGATGAGCAGTTCTTC. Its translation is CASSDGGSRSTDEQFF.

The V gene is TRBV7-9, the J gene TRBJ1-1, with D unclear. Germline lookup yields CDR1 SEHNR and CDR2 FQNEAQ (reference sequence). The CDR3 runs 12 residues. V was trimmed by 5 bases and J by 5 bases, leaving 9 bases between them. The CDR3 region is CASSTPRTEAFF. The CDR3 DNA sequence: TGTGCCAGCAGCACCCCTCGAACTGAAGCTTTCTTT.

V and J are TRBV18 and TRBJ2-7; 7 bases line up with TRBD1. Germline V gives CDR1 KGHSH, CDR2 LQKENI. V shed 2 bases, J shed 9 bases, and the junction held 7 bases outside the gene matches. The CDR3 contains 13 residues. The CDR3 is CASSPGQGEWQYF. The CDR3, as DNA: TGTGCCAGCTCACCAGGCCAGGGGGAATGGCAGTACTTC. Full variable domain (rest looked up from reference TRBV18 and TRBJ2-7): NAGVMQNPRHLVRRRGQEARLRCSPMKGHSHVYWYRQLPEEGLKFMVYLQKENIIDESGMPKERFSAEFPKEGPSILRIQQVVRGDSAAYFCASSPGQGEWQYFGPGTRLTVT.

The chain combines TRBV19 with TRBJ2-3; D may be TRBD1 (6 bases). V was pared by 4 bases and J by 4 bases, with 15 bases between. CDR1 and CDR2 (germline): LNHDA, SQIVND (reference sequence). This CDR3 is 15 amino acids long. CDR3 in DNA: TGTGCCAGTAGTACTACAGGGTCCGCGGCAGATACGCAGTATTTT. Its translation: CASSTTGSAADTQYF.

The chain combines TRBV5-1 with TRBJ2-3; 10 nucleotides agree with TRBD1. Germline CDR1 and CDR2: SGHRS and YFSETQ. The CDR3 runs 16 residues. V trimming: 0 bases; J trimming: 4 bases; junction bases outside the gene matches: 5. The CDR3 bases are TGCGCCAGCAGCTTGGAAAGGACAGGGGGGTCAGATACGCAGTATTTT. Amino acid sequence: CASSLERTGGSDTQYF.

This chain connects TRBV4-2 to TRBJ1-6, with 7 nucleotides matching TRBD1. The germline V gene encodes CDR1 LGHNA and CDR2 YNFKEQ. This CDR3 spans 15 amino acids. V dropped 1 base and J dropped 5; count of bases not matched to a gene: 2. CDR3 DNA sequence: TGTGCCAGCAGCCAAGCCGGGACAGATAATTCACCCCTCCACTTT. Protein product: CASSQAGTDNSPLHF.

V and J are TRBV28 and TRBJ2-2; 8 bases line up with TRBD1. Losses at the gene ends were 10 bases for V and 5 bases for J; bases not matched to a gene: 9. This CDR3 has 14 amino acids. Germline loops: CDR1 MDHEN, CDR2 SYDVKM. The CDR3 region is CATMDRAWTGELFF. In DNA form, the CDR3 reads TGTGCCACCATGGACAGGGCATGGACCGGGGAGCTGTTTTTT.

The chain recombines TRBV5-1 with TRBJ2-4; TRBD1 agrees at 7 bases. V dropped 7 bases and J dropped 1; count of bases not matched to a gene: 5. CDR3 size: 14 residues. Germline values: CDR1 SGHRS, CDR2 YFSETQ. CDR3 coding DNA: TGCGCCAGCTCACCGGGACAGGCCAAAAACATTCAGTACTTC. Encoded protein: CASSPGQAKNIQYF.

The V call is TRBV6-5, the J call TRBJ2-3; the D is unclear. The germline gives CDR1 MNHEY, CDR2 SVGAGI. Trimming stripped 6 bases from V and 5 bases from J, with 12 bases between. This CDR3 has 13 amino acids. The CDR3 DNA reads TGTGCCAGCAGGGGATCGGTACAAGATACGCAGTATTTT. It is translated as CASRGSVQDTQYF.

J is TRBJ1-1 and V is TRBV19; TRBD1 might be the D (6 bases). CDR3 length equals 14 residues. The germline V and J ends were trimmed by 5 bases and 0 bases, with 10 bases remaining between them. Germline CDR1 is LNHDA and CDR2 is SQIVND (reference sequence). The CDR3 nucleotides read TGTGCCAGTAGTCGGACAGTAATGAACACTGAAGCTTTCTTT. Its protein product is CASSRTVMNTEAFF.

The V and J genes are TRBV6-1 and TRBJ1-3, with a possible D match to TRBD1 (6 bases). Trimming removed 4 bases from V and 5 bases from J, with 18 bases in between. This CDR3 is built from 16 residues. Germline V CDR1 and CDR2: MNHNS, SASEGT. CDR3 nucleotide sequence: TGTGCCAGCAGTGCCCCCCGACAGGTGGGCAGAAACACCATATATTTT. This codes for CASSAPRQVGRNTIYF.

This chain uses TRBV4-2 with TRBJ2-3; D is perhaps TRBD1 or TRBD2 (5 bases each). The ends were cut back, 1 base at V and 5 bases at J, with 16 bases in the middle. Per the germline V gene, CDR1 is LGHNA and CDR2 is YNFKEQ. This CDR3 spans 16 amino acids. Written as DNA, the CDR3 is TGTGCCAGCAGCCAAGGATTGGACGAGGGGAAAGATACGCAGTATTTT. It is translated as CASSQGLDEGKDTQYF.

The V call is TRBV4-2, the J call TRBJ2-7; 9 nucleotides agree with TRBD2. The junction had 5 bases not matched to a gene; V was cut back by 0 bases and J by 2 bases. Germline lookup yields CDR1 LGHNA and CDR2 YNFKEQ. The CDR3 covers 16 residues. The CDR3 here is CASSQELAGEAYEQYF. CDR3 bases: TGTGCCAGCAGCCAAGAATTAGCGGGGGAAGCCTACGAGCAGTACTTC.

The chain has TRBV6-1 and TRBJ1-5; 8 bases match TRBD1. In germline, CDR1 is MNHNS, CDR2 SASEGT. Unmatched junction bases numbered 9, after V lost 4 bases and J lost 7 bases. The CDR3 has 15 residues. This CDR3 is CASSVLTGAGQPQHF. The DNA of the CDR3 is TGTGCCAGCAGTGTATTGACAGGGGCCGGGCAGCCCCAGCATTTT.